What follows describes a single T cell receptor (beta chain). The data stem from a study of blood T cell repertoires in COVID-19. Across the whole study: Both acute and convalescent COVID-19 samples were obtained from the United States, Italy and Spain.

The CDR3 extends over 13 amino acids. Trimming removed 2 bases from V and 2 bases from J, with 6 bases in between. Germline V CDR1 and CDR2: SGHAT, FQNNGV. Original methodology: The assay estimated nucleated cells by amplifying reference gene primers. Generated by immunoSEQ multiplex PCR, the TCRdb table keeps only in-frame clones and is missing some. For V, J and clone size, that table is used; D and trimming come from the DNA. The top ten hold 1.3% to 1.5% of the sample, which has about 250,000 clones, 80% to 90% seen once. Input material: peripheral blood. This TCR derives from an elderly man with acute or convalescent COVID-19. The chain carries TRBV11-2 and TRBJ1-2; D not resolved. The CDR3: CASSLKRNYGYTF. As DNA, the CDR3 is TGTGCCAGCAGCTTAAAGAGAAACTATGGCTACACCTTC.